Listed below are T cell receptor beta chains from one sample, sequenced in a study of blood T cell repertoires in COVID-19. Libraries were prepared by immunoSEQ multiplex PCR; TCRdb keeps only in-frame clonotypes and omits some of them. The sample records 150,000 or so clones, about 85% being singletons. Material for sequencing was peripheral blood. Receptors were obtained from a woman in her 70s with acute or convalescent COVID-19. Both conserved end residues are part of each CDR3. The D gene is left open where the match is weak. Expanded clones are given a class, and other clones once, few, many or no size at all.

TRBJ1-4 TRBV5-6 TRBD1 NA CASSLFGGQERELFF TGTGCCAGCAGCTTGTTCGGGGGACAGGAGAGGGAACTGTTTTTT
TRBJ2-7 TRBV7-2 TRBD2 NA CASSLASEAGGRYEQYF TGTGCCAGCAGCTTAGCAAGTGAGGCGGGGGGGCGATACGAGCAGTACTTC
TRBJ1-2 TRBV18 NA NA CASSPPSGVMGYTF TGTGCCAGCTCACCACCGTCAGGCGTTATGGGCTACACCTTC
TRBJ2-1 TRBV4-3 NA NA CASSQGLGTGAVEQFF TGCGCCAGCAGCCAAGGACTGGGGACTGGGGCCGTTGAGCAGTTCTTC
TRBJ2-1 TRBV9 TRBD2 NA CASSAINPGLVSLDEQFF TGTGCCAGCAGCGCGATTAACCCGGGACTAGTCTCTTTAGATGAGCAGTTCTTC
TRBJ2-3 TRBV10-1 TRBD1 NA CASSEEGAADTQYF TGCGCCAGCAGTGAGGAGGGGGCAGCAGATACGCAGTATTTT
TRBJ2-7 TRBV10-3 TRBD1 NA CAISPSGGENEQYF TGTGCCATCAGTCCCTCAGGGGGCGAGAACGAGCAGTACTTC
TRBJ2-2 TRBV10-3 TRBD2 NA CAISGTGGNTGELFF TGTGCCATCAGTGGTACGGGGGGAAACACCGGGGAGCTGTTTTTT
TRBJ1-4 TRBV19 NA NA CASSMGPPTINEKLFF TGTGCCAGTAGTATGGGGCCTCCAACAATTAATGAAAAACTGTTTTTT
TRBJ1-2 TRBV5-1 NA NA CASSLGGISEGYTF TGCGCCAGCAGCTTGGGGGGCATTTCGGAAGGCTACACCTTC
TRBJ1-2 TRBV30 NA once CAWTRGPYGYTF TGTGCCTGGACCCGCGGGCCTTATGGCTACACCTTC
TRBJ2-2 TRBV6-6 TRBD1 NA CASRPPTGANTGELFF TGTGCCAGCAGACCTCCGACAGGGGCGAACACCGGGGAGCTGTTTTTT
TRBJ2-1 TRBV29-1 TRBD2 few CSAVTTSGGEQFF TGCAGCGCCGTTACGACTAGCGGGGGTGAGCAGTTCTTC
TRBJ1-6 TRBV7-8 NA NA CASRPGSYNSPLHF TGTGCCAGCAGGCCAGGCTCCTATAATTCACCCCTCCACTTT
TRBJ1-4 TRBV7-2 NA once CASSLAARQGGKLFF TGTGCCAGCAGCTTAGCCGCCCGCCAGGGTGGAAAACTGTTTTTT
TRBJ1-2 TRBV19 NA few CASSASPGRGGRNYGYTF TGTGCCAGTAGTGCCAGCCCTGGAAGGGGGGGTAGAAACTATGGCTACACCTTC
TRBJ2-4 TRBV3-1/TRBV3-2 TRBD2 NA CASSPGRGGAWFGIQYF TGTGCCAGCAGCCCCGGGCGCGGGGGGGCGTGGTTCGGCATTCAGTACTTC
TRBJ2-3 TRBV5-1 TRBD2 NA CASSLGLSGGLTDTQYF TGCGCCAGCAGCTTGGGTCTAAGCGGGGGTCTAACAGATACGCAGTATTTT
TRBJ2-5 TRBV18 NA NA CASSTTGSEETQYF TGTGCCAGCTCGACCACAGGGTCAGAGGAGACCCAGTACTTC
TRBJ2-2 TRBV28 TRBD1 NA CASSLTGVSANTGELFF TGTGCCAGCAGTTTAACAGGGGTTTCCGCGAACACCGGGGAGCTGTTTTTT
TRBJ1-1 TRBV11-3 NA NA CASSPAGKNTEAFF TGTGCCAGCAGCCCGGCGGGCAAGAACACTGAAGCTTTCTTT
TRBJ1-5 TRBV29-1 NA NA CSVGARGQPQHF TGCAGCGTTGGGGCCAGGGGCCAGCCCCAGCATTTT